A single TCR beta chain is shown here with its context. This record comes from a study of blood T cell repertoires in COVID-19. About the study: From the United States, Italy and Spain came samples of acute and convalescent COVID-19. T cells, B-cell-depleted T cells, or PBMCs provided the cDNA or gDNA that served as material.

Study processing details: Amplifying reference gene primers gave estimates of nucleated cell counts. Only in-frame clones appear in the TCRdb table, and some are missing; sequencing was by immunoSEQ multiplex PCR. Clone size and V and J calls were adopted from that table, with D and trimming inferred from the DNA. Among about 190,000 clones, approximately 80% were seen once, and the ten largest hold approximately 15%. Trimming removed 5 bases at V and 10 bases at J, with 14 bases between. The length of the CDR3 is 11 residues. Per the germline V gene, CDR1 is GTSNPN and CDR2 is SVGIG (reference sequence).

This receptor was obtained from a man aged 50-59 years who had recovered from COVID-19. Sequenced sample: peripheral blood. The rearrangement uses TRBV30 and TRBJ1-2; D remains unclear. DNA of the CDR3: TGTGCCTGGTCTAGGGAGCAGATCTACACCTTC. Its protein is CAWSREQIYTF. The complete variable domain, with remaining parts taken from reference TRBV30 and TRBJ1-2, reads SQTIHQWPATLVQPVGSPLSLECTVEGTSNPNLYWYRQAAGRGLQLLFYSVGIGQISSEVPQNLSASRPQDRQFILSSKKLLLSDSGFYLCAWSREQIYTFGSGTRLTVV.